One and the same sample provided the 26 T cell receptor beta chains below, sequenced in a study of blood T cell repertoires in COVID-19 (dated by TCRdb to the early 2020s). The method was the immunoSEQ multiplex PCR assay. Here the immuneACCESS table is served through TCRdb, limited to in-frame sequences with V and J called. Missing clones are a known gap in these copies; in checked studies unresolved V genes cover under half, and the rest lacks a known reason. The sample contains approximately 190,000 clones, around 86% of them found a single time. The ten biggest clones cover approximately 23% of the sample. Sequencing input: PBMCs or T cells enriched from blood (not recorded which). Receptors were obtained from a middle-aged woman in a cohort exposed to, infected with or recovered from COVID-19 (not recorded which).

The chain has TRBV4-3 and TRBJ1-1; the D is unclear. The CDR3 is made up of 12 amino acids. V gave up 8 bases and J gave up 1 base, with 8 bases separating them. Germline CDR1 is LGHNA and CDR2 is YSLEER. DNA for the CDR3: TGCGCCAGCGCGGCGACGAACACTGAAGCTTTCTTT. Encoded protein: CASAATNTEAFF.

A remark on this clone: Different DNA sequences within this sample yield the same CDR3. The gene calls are TRBV28 and TRBJ1-2; 7 bases map to TRBD1. The germline V gene encodes CDR1 MDHEN and CDR2 SYDVKM. V trimming: 3 bases; J trimming: 2 bases; junction bases outside the gene matches: 0. The CDR3 covers 13 residues. In nucleotides, the CDR3 is TGTGCCAGCAGTTTGGGACAGAACTATGGCTACACCTTC. Its protein product is CASSLGQNYGYTF.

V gene TRBV4-3 combines with J gene TRBJ2-5; TRBD2 agrees at 8 bases. Germline values: CDR1 LGHNA, CDR2 YSLEER. The CDR3 runs 14 residues. V trimming: 0 bases; J trimming: 4 bases; junction bases outside the gene matches: 1. CDR3 DNA sequence: TGCGCCAGCAGCCAAGATGCGGGAGGAGAGACCCAGTACTTC. Protein product: CASSQDAGGETQYF.

The chain combines TRBV9 with TRBJ2-3; 7 nucleotides agree with TRBD1. Germline loops: CDR1 SGDLS, CDR2 YYNGEE. V lost 4 bases to trimming and J lost 6 bases; unmatched junction nucleotides: 2. The CDR3 is 12 residues long. The DNA for the CDR3 is TGTGCCAGCAGCCTCAGGGGGGATACGCAGTATTTT. As protein: CASSLRGDTQYF.

The rearrangement joins TRBV23-1 to TRBJ2-7; no reliable D call. TRBV23-1 is flagged as an ORF with uncertain function. Trimming cost V 3 bases and J 5 bases, with 11 bases left between them. The CDR3 spans 13 residues. CDR3 in DNA: TGCGCCAGCAGTCACACCCCCCGAGACGAGCAGTACTTC. It specifies CASSHTPRDEQYF.

The gene calls are TRBV28 and TRBJ1-6, with 9 positions matching TRBD1. This CDR3 region has 14 residues. CDR1 MDHEN and CDR2 SYDVKM come from the germline V gene. Losses at the gene ends were 6 bases for V and 9 bases for J; bases not matched to a gene: 6. CDR3 region: CASRTGQGTSPLHF. The CDR3 region has the DNA TGTGCCAGCAGAACGGGACAGGGAACTTCACCCCTCCACTTT. The full variable domain, its missing parts supplied by reference TRBV28 and TRBJ1-6, is DVKVTQSSRYLVKRTGEKVFLECVQDMDHENMFWYRQDPGLGLRLIYFSYDVKMKEKGDIPEGYSVSREKKERFSLILESASTNQTSMYLCASRTGQGTSPLHFGNGTRLTVT.

The gene calls are TRBV28 and TRBJ1-6; 7 bases map to TRBD1. The CDR3 totals 17 residues. The trim removed 2 bases at V and 7 bases at J, leaving 11 bases unmatched. Germline lookup yields CDR1 MDHEN and CDR2 SYDVKM. Written as DNA, the CDR3 is TGTGCCAGCAGTTTAGGGGGAGGTGGGACAGTAAATTCACCCCTCCACTTT. Amino acid sequence: CASSLGGGGTVNSPLHF.

The V call is TRBV5-6, the J call TRBJ2-2, with 10 bases aligning to TRBD1. The length of the CDR3 is 16 residues. Unmatched junction bases numbered 6, after V lost 2 bases and J lost 5 bases. The germline gives CDR1 SGHDT, CDR2 YYEEEE. CDR3 region: CASSFGTGVGTGELFF. CDR3 nucleotide sequence: TGTGCCAGCAGCTTCGGGACAGGGGTTGGAACCGGGGAGCTGTTTTTT.

This clone was observed a single time. The rearrangement joins TRBV11-2 to TRBJ2-7; 8 nucleotides align to TRBD1. This CDR3 comprises 15 residues. Germline V gene lookup returns CDR1 SGHAT and CDR2 FQNNGV. V dropped 5 bases and J dropped 0; count of bases not matched to a gene: 6. The CDR3 region is CASSTGTGYSYEQYF. The CDR3 region has the DNA TGTGCCAGCAGCACCGGGACAGGCTACTCCTACGAGCAGTACTTC.

The chain employs TRBV27 and TRBJ1-1; D is undetermined. The CDR3 consists of 13 residues. CDR1 is MNHEY and CDR2 is SMNVEV in the germline V gene (reference sequence). Trimming removed 5 bases from V and 3 bases from J, with 10 bases in between. The CDR3 protein is CASSPTIDTEAFF. The CDR3 bases are TGTGCCAGCAGTCCCACTATAGACACTGAAGCTTTCTTT.

The rearrangement uses TRBV28 and TRBJ2-7, with 12 bases fitting TRBD2. Germline loops: CDR1 MDHEN, CDR2 SYDVKM. V lost 8 bases to trimming and J lost 3 bases; unmatched junction nucleotides: 14. The CDR3 runs 17 residues. The CDR3 protein is CASEPALAGGEGYEQYF. As DNA, the CDR3 is TGTGCCAGCGAACCTGCCCTAGCGGGGGGGGAGGGCTACGAGCAGTACTTC.

This clone was counted a single time. V usage is TRBV4-3 and J usage is TRBJ2-7, with 7 bases fitting TRBD1. V shed 0 bases, J shed 3 bases, and the junction held 5 bases outside the gene matches. Germline V CDR1 and CDR2: LGHNA, YSLEER. This CDR3 has 15 amino acids. The CDR3 nucleotides read TGCGCCAGCAGCCAAGACCGGGACAGCCTCTACGAGCAGTACTTC. Amino acids: CASSQDRDSLYEQYF.

The V and J genes are TRBV2 and TRBJ2-1; 12 bases line up with TRBD2. The germline gives CDR1 SNHLY, CDR2 FYNNEI. The CDR3 has 15 amino acids. With V trimmed by 7 bases and J by 9 bases, 10 bases remained unmatched. CDR3: CASTRLASGGVEQFF. The CDR3, as DNA: TGTGCCAGCACCCGGTTGGCTAGCGGGGGGGTTGAGCAGTTCTTC. Variable domain in full (rest from reference TRBV2 and TRBJ2-1): EPEVTQTPSHQVTQMGQEVILRCVPISNHLYFYWYRQILGQKVEFLVSFYNNEISEKSEIFDDQFSVERPDGSNFTLKIRSTKLEDSAMYFCASTRLASGGVEQFFGPGTRLTVL.

The V gene is TRBV24-1, the J gene TRBJ2-3; D perhaps matches TRBD1 (6 bases). The ends were cut back, 5 bases at V and 0 bases at J, with 8 bases in the middle. CDR3 length: 14 amino acids. Germline loops: CDR1 KGHDR, CDR2 SFDVKD. The CDR3 loop is CATSGDISTDTQYF. The CDR3 region has the DNA TGTGCCACCAGTGGGGACATTAGCACAGATACGCAGTATTTT.

In its sample, this clone was seen once. The CDR3: CATREAYEQYF. For the CDR3, the DNA is TGTGCCACCCGGGAGGCGTACGAGCAGTACTTC. The chain links TRBV6-5 to TRBJ2-7; TRBD2 aligns across 7 bases. The J segment lost 4 bases and the V segment lost 10 bases, leaving 4 bases of the junction unmatched. This CDR3 comprises 11 residues. Germline loops: CDR1 MNHEY, CDR2 SVGAGI.

A single count supports this clone. The V call is TRBV28, the J call TRBJ1-1, with 8 bases that match TRBD1. CDR1 and CDR2 from the germline V gene are MDHEN and SYDVKM. This CDR3 contains 16 residues. With 6 bases clipped from V and 1 base from J, the junction kept 10 bases outside the gene matches. This CDR3 reads CASSTRQGRWNTEAFF. CDR3 coding DNA: TGTGCCAGCAGCACCCGACAGGGGAGGTGGAACACTGAAGCTTTCTTT.

The CDR3 region is CASSLLEGTNEKLFF. In DNA, the CDR3 is TGCGCCAGCAGCCTTCTCGAGGGAACTAATGAAAAACTGTTTTTT. This chain joins TRBV5-1 and TRBJ1-4; D is undetermined. Germline values: CDR1 SGHRS, CDR2 YFSETQ. Trimming removed 4 bases at V and 1 base at J, with 11 bases between. The CDR3 covers 15 residues.

The chain is built from TRBV24-1 and TRBJ2-2, with 9 bases matching TRBD2. Losses at the gene ends were 9 bases for V and 0 bases for J; bases not matched to a gene: 13. The CDR3 runs 18 residues. Germline V lookup: CDR1 KGHDR, CDR2 SFDVKD. The CDR3 coding sequence is TGTGCCACCTCGAGATACTCGCGGGGGGGGTCGAACACCGGGGAGCTGTTTTTT. This gives the protein CATSRYSRGGSNTGELFF.

The rearrangement links TRBV25-1 to TRBJ2-5; TRBD2 agrees at 14 bases. CDR1 and CDR2 (germline): MGHDK, SYGVNS. V lost 5 bases to trimming and J lost 2 bases; unmatched junction nucleotides: 10. The length of the CDR3 is 18 residues. For the CDR3, the DNA is TGTGCCAGCAGTCGACCGGGACTAGCGGGAGTGGGACAAGAGACCCAGTACTTC. Protein sequence: CASSRPGLAGVGQETQYF.

This rearrangement joins TRBV7-9 to TRBJ1-1; 9 nucleotides align to TRBD1. The CDR3 has 14 amino acids. Germline V gene data show CDR1 as SEHNR and CDR2 as FQNEAQ (reference sequence). V lost 5 bases and J lost 3; bases outside the gene matches: 4. The CDR3 DNA follows: TGTGCCAGCAGCCCCGGGACAGGGTACACTGAAGCTTTCTTT. It is translated as CASSPGTGYTEAFF.

This chain connects TRBV18 to TRBJ2-2, with D possibly matching TRBD2 (5 bases). The CDR3 runs 12 residues. Germline-derived CDR1 and CDR2 are KGHSH and LQKENI. The V gene lost 2 bases and the J gene lost 7 bases, with 5 bases spanning the gap. This chain's CDR3 is CASSPTSGELFF. The CDR3 nucleotides are TGTGCCAGCTCACCAACTAGCGGGGAGCTGTTTTTT.

The chain recombines TRBV5-1 with TRBJ2-3; 8 bases are shared with TRBD2. The germline CDR1 and CDR2 sequences are SGHRS and YFSETQ. The ends lost 4 bases at V and 0 bases at J; junction bases unmatched: 7. CDR3 size: 16 residues. CDR3 protein: CASSGLAGLSTDTQYF. Here the CDR3 DNA reads TGCGCCAGCAGCGGTTTAGCGGGACTAAGCACAGATACGCAGTATTTT. Full variable domain (rest looked up from reference TRBV5-1 and TRBJ2-3): KAGVTQTPRYLIKTRGQQVTLSCSPISGHRSVSWYQQTPGQGLQFLFEYFSETQRNKGNFPGRFSGRQFSNSRSEMNVSTLELGDSALYLCASSGLAGLSTDTQYFGPGTRLTVL.

This chain links TRBV21-1 with TRBJ1-1; TRBD1, the D gene given by the table, was not confirmed from the DNA. TRBV21-1 is an annotated pseudogene. This CDR3 is 14 amino acids long. The CDR3 DNA sequence: TGTGCCAGCAGCCCTAAGACAGTGAACACTGAAGCTTTCTTT. Amino acids: CASSPKTVNTEAFF.

The CDR3 sequence: CASSIVRFRAGDPGELFF. The CDR3 nucleotides read TGTGCCAGTAGTATAGTGCGGTTCCGAGCGGGAGACCCCGGGGAGCTGTTTTTT. The chain recombines TRBV19 with TRBJ2-2, with 8 nucleotides matching TRBD2. V dropped 1 base and J dropped 6; count of bases not matched to a gene: 13. The germline gives CDR1 LNHDA, CDR2 SQIVND (reference sequence). This CDR3 comprises 18 residues.

The chain combines TRBV18 with TRBJ1-1; 7 positions match TRBD1. From germline, CDR1 is KGHSH and CDR2 LQKENI. The CDR3 covers 16 residues. The trim removed 2 bases at V and 0 bases at J, leaving 6 bases unmatched. In DNA, the CDR3 is TGTGCCAGCTCACCAATCTTGACAGGGATGAACACTGAAGCTTTCTTT. This encodes CASSPILTGMNTEAFF.

The chain uses TRBV6-5 and TRBJ1-1; 11 bases are a match to TRBD1. With V trimmed by 6 bases and J by 6 bases, 9 bases remained unmatched. Per the germline V gene, CDR1 is MNHEY and CDR2 is SVGAGI. The CDR3 is 15 amino acids. CDR3 in amino acids: CASSLTGQGAAEAFF. In DNA, the CDR3 is TGTGCCAGCAGCCTTACTGGACAGGGGGCCGCTGAAGCTTTCTTT.